The present T cell receptor beta chain was sequenced within a study of regulatory T cells in long-lasting Graves disease. Overall study context: Over-5-year antithyroid drug use with positive TSH receptor antibodies defined persistent Graves' disease in the study.

According to the study, TCR beta libraries were built with iRepertoire HTBI primers and CDR3-region Arm-PCR. TCRdb reanalysed the multiplex PCR reads using MiXCR and keeps one entry per CDR3 protein. The sample includes over 650,000 distinct CDR3 sequences, around 30% of them seen just once. Per germline, CDR1 DFQATT and CDR2 SNEGSKA (reference sequence). V gave up 5 bases and J gave up 5 bases; unmatched junction bases: 14. The CDR3 sequence is 16 residues long. This clonotype was counted a few times. Sample time point: persistent/refractory GD, antithyroid drugs over 5 years with positive TRAb. After RNA was extracted from PBMCs, the TCR library was made from it. In this cohort, patients came from an endocrinology department located in Xi'an, China.

Sequenced here: peripheral blood mononuclear cells (PBMCs), sampled when the disease was refractory, from a patient treated with antithyroid drugs. The V and J genes are TRBV20-1 and TRBJ2-5; TRBD2 agrees at 10 bases. The TCR was taken from a female donor with Graves disease. CDR3 nucleotide sequence: TGCAGTGCTGAGACGGCTAGCGGGAGTAAGACGGAGACCCAGTACTTC. Translated: CSAETASGSKTETQYF.